A selection of T cell receptor beta chains follows, all from one sample in a study of T cells in Graves' hyperthyroidism and ophthalmopathy. TCRdb reprocessed the multiplex PCR reads via MiXCR and lists one record per CDR3 protein. The sample has under 400,000 distinct CDR3 sequences, 13% seen once; the top ten hold around a tenth. The material sequenced was blood. The receptors come from a young woman with Graves' hyperthyroidism. Each CDR3 is given with its conserved first and last residue. A D gene is named only where the DNA matches it firmly. Not every row has a clone size; where given, it reads once, few, many or a size class.

clone size: -; D gene: -; J gene: TRBJ1-1; V gene: TRBV10-3; CDR3 DNA: TGTGCCATCAGTGAGTCGGGGGGGACCACTGAAGCTTTCTTT; CDR3 protein: CAISESGGTTEAFF
clone size: many; D gene: TRBD2; J gene: TRBJ2-2; V gene: TRBV12-3/TRBV12-4; CDR3 DNA: TGTGCCAGCAGTCCTCGGGGGGGGGACACCGGGGAGCTGTTTTTT; CDR3 protein: CASSPRGGDTGELFF
clone size: -; D gene: TRBD1; J gene: TRBJ1-5; V gene: TRBV6-1; CDR3 DNA: TGTGCCATCAGTGAGGGACAGGGGGGACATCAGCCCCAGCATTTT; CDR3 protein: CAISEGQGGHQPQHF
clone size: many; D gene: TRBD1; J gene: TRBJ1-2; V gene: TRBV24-1; CDR3 DNA: TGTGCCACCAGCAATCGCCCGGGACAGGGAGACAATGGCTACACCTTC; CDR3 protein: CATSNRPGQGDNGYTF
clone size: few; D gene: -; J gene: TRBJ1-3; V gene: TRBV11-2; CDR3 DNA: TGTGCCATCAGCTTAACTCCATACAGGAGCTCTGGAAACACCATATATTTT; CDR3 protein: CAISLTPYRSSGNTIYF
clone size: many; D gene: TRBD1; J gene: TRBJ2-5; V gene: TRBV18; CDR3 DNA: TGTGCCAGCTCACCACTTTTAACAGGGGGCGAAGAGACCCAGTACTTC; CDR3 protein: CASSPLLTGGEETQYF
clone size: few; D gene: -; J gene: TRBJ1-1; V gene: TRBV19; CDR3 DNA: TGTGCCAGTAGTATAGGCTTCAGAGGGTTTGGCGACACTGAAGCTTTCTTT; CDR3 protein: CASSIGFRGFGDTEAFF
clone size: many; D gene: -; J gene: TRBJ2-3; V gene: TRBV20-1; CDR3 DNA: TGCAGTGCTTATGGACTCCCCACAGATACGCAGTATTTT; CDR3 protein: CSAYGLPTDTQYF
clone size: many; D gene: TRBD1; J gene: TRBJ2-7; V gene: TRBV5-6; CDR3 DNA: TGTGCCAGCAGCGTTCGGACCTTCGGGACAGGGTCCTACGAGCAGTACTTC; CDR3 protein: CASSVRTFGTGSYEQYF
clone size: many; D gene: TRBD1; J gene: TRBJ1-6; V gene: TRBV20-1; CDR3 DNA: TGCAGTGCTAGAGAGGGACAGGGGGATAATTCACCCCTCCACTTT; CDR3 protein: CSAREGQGDNSPLHF
clone size: many; D gene: -; J gene: TRBJ1-2; V gene: TRBV9; CDR3 DNA: TGTGCCAGCAGCTCCACAGGGAATGGCTACACCTTC; CDR3 protein: CASSSTGNGYTF
clone size: -; D gene: -; J gene: TRBJ1-5; V gene: TRBV20-1; CDR3 DNA: TGCAGTGCTACCCCCCTGACACAGCCCCAGCATTTT; CDR3 protein: CSATPLTQPQHF
clone size: few; D gene: -; J gene: TRBJ1-2; V gene: TRBV5-6; CDR3 DNA: TGTGCCAGCAGCTTGTGGCGACAGATGCGTCTCGCTACTAACTATGGCTACACCTTC; CDR3 protein: CASSLWRQMRLATNYGYTF
clone size: few; D gene: -; J gene: TRBJ1-3; V gene: TRBV5-1; CDR3 DNA: TGCGCCAGCAGCCCCCGCCCGGCGCCGGGAGAACTTGGAAACACCATATATTTT; CDR3 protein: CASSPRPAPGELGNTIYF
clone size: many; D gene: TRBD2; J gene: TRBJ2-3; V gene: TRBV10-3; CDR3 DNA: TGTGCCATCAGAAGCGGACTAGCGGGAGGAACAGATACGCAGTATTTT; CDR3 protein: CAIRSGLAGGTDTQYF
clone size: -; D gene: -; J gene: TRBJ2-3; V gene: TRBV19; CDR3 DNA: TGTGCCAGTAGCTTCCTAGGGTCAACTAGCACAGATACGCAGTATTTT; CDR3 protein: CASSFLGSTSTDTQYF
clone size: many; D gene: TRBD2; J gene: TRBJ2-1; V gene: TRBV7-9; CDR3 DNA: TGTGCCAGCGGCGGGAGCGACAATGAGCAGTTCTTC; CDR3 protein: CASGGSDNEQFF
clone size: few; D gene: -; J gene: TRBJ1-6; V gene: TRBV27; CDR3 DNA: TGTGCCAGCAGTGGACCACTCTATAATTCACCCCTCCACTTT; CDR3 protein: CASSGPLYNSPLHF
clone size: many; D gene: -; J gene: TRBJ2-3; V gene: TRBV28; CDR3 DNA: TGTGCCAGCAGTTTTATGGCGATAACGGGTGCAGATACGCAGTATTTT; CDR3 protein: CASSFMAITGADTQYF
clone size: -; D gene: TRBD2; J gene: TRBJ2-4; V gene: TRBV9; CDR3 DNA: TGTGCCAGCAGCGGGACTAGCGTAGGGGGCATTCAGTACTTC; CDR3 protein: CASSGTSVGGIQYF
clone size: few; D gene: -; J gene: TRBJ2-6; V gene: TRBV14; CDR3 DNA: TGTGCCAGCAGCTTCGTACACCCTTCGCCCTCTGGGGCCAACGTCCTGACTTTC; CDR3 protein: CASSFVHPSPSGANVLTF
clone size: many; D gene: -; J gene: TRBJ2-2; V gene: TRBV7-2; CDR3 DNA: TGTGCCAGCAACGAGAACACCGGGGAGCTGTTTTTT; CDR3 protein: CASNENTGELFF
clone size: many; D gene: -; J gene: TRBJ2-7; V gene: TRBV4-2; CDR3 DNA: TGTGCCAGCAGCCGGACATCCGAAATCTACGAGCAGTACTTC; CDR3 protein: CASSRTSEIYEQYF
clone size: many; D gene: -; J gene: TRBJ1-2; V gene: TRBV20-1; CDR3 DNA: TGCAGTGCCCAAGCCGGGAATGGCTACACCTTC; CDR3 protein: CSAQAGNGYTF
clone size: many; D gene: -; J gene: TRBJ1-1; V gene: TRBV20-1; CDR3 DNA: TGCAGTGCCCTAAATCCCTCGAGGCAGGGAGGGAGGACTGAAGCTTTCTTT; CDR3 protein: CSALNPSRQGGRTEAFF
clone size: many; D gene: TRBD1; J gene: TRBJ2-1; V gene: TRBV7-3; CDR3 DNA: TGTGCCAGCAGCCCTCGGACAGGGACGGATGATGAGCAGTTCTTC; CDR3 protein: CASSPRTGTDDEQFF
clone size: many; D gene: TRBD2; J gene: TRBJ2-1; V gene: TRBV12-3/TRBV12-4; CDR3 DNA: TGTGCCAGCAGTTTTTATGGCGGGAGGGCCCACAATGAGCAGTTCTTC; CDR3 protein: CASSFYGGRAHNEQFF
clone size: few; D gene: -; J gene: TRBJ2-1; V gene: TRBV12-3/TRBV12-4; CDR3 DNA: TGTGCCAGCAGTTTAGGCCAGGCTTCCTGCAATGAGCAGTTCTTC; CDR3 protein: CASSLGQASCNEQFF
clone size: few; D gene: TRBD2; J gene: TRBJ2-3; V gene: TRBV20-1; CDR3 DNA: TGCAGTGCTCCACGACTAGCGGGACTCGCAGATACGCAGTATTTT; CDR3 protein: CSAPRLAGLADTQYF
clone size: many; D gene: -; J gene: TRBJ2-7; V gene: TRBV18; CDR3 DNA: TGTGCCAGCTCCGACATCCCTGGCAGGAGCTCCTACGAGCAGTACTTC; CDR3 protein: CASSDIPGRSSYEQYF
clone size: many; D gene: TRBD1; J gene: TRBJ2-7; V gene: TRBV27; CDR3 DNA: TGTGCCAGCAGTACGACAGGGGAACCCTACGAGCAGTACTTC; CDR3 protein: CASSTTGEPYEQYF
clone size: many; D gene: TRBD2; J gene: TRBJ2-2; V gene: TRBV2; CDR3 DNA: TGTGCCACGACTAGCGGGAGTAACGGGGAGCTGTTTTTT; CDR3 protein: CATTSGSNGELFF
clone size: few; D gene: -; J gene: TRBJ1-5; V gene: TRBV19; CDR3 DNA: TGTGCCAGTAGTCCATTTAGGAGGAGTTCCAGCGGGCCCCAGCATTTT; CDR3 protein: CASSPFRRSSSGPQHF
clone size: once; D gene: -; J gene: TRBJ1-4; V gene: TRBV27; CDR3 DNA: TGTGCCAGCAGTCCCAGTAGGCGGGGACATGGCGAAAAACTGTTTTTT; CDR3 protein: CASSPSRRGHGEKLFF
clone size: many; D gene: -; J gene: TRBJ2-2; V gene: TRBV27; CDR3 DNA: TGTGCCAGCAGTTTATCCTGGGAAGACAGCACGAACACCGGGGAGCTGTTTTTT; CDR3 protein: CASSLSWEDSTNTGELFF